The 3 T cell receptor beta chains below were found in one sample sequenced in a study of blood T cell repertoires in COVID-19. The repertoire was sequenced with immunoSEQ multiplex PCR; TCRdb's copy has only in-frame clones and lacks some. Among some 150,000 clones listed, roughly nine tenths were seen once. The sequenced sample consisted of peripheral blood. All receptors come from a woman aged 55-70 years with COVID-19, enrolled during active disease.

This chain connects TRBV3-1 (or the pseudogene TRBV3-2) to TRBJ1-1; 7 bases agree with TRBD1. V lost 3 bases, J lost 1 base, and 2 bases stayed unmatched. This CDR3 has 14 residues. In germline, CDR1 is LGHDT, CDR2 YNNKEL (reference sequence). CDR3 residues: CASSQDRRNTEAFF. The DNA for the CDR3 is TGTGCCAGCAGCCAGGACAGGAGGAACACTGAAGCTTTCTTT.

This clone appeared once. The J gene is TRBJ1-2, the V gene TRBV11-3, with no clear D. Germline values: CDR1 SGHNT, CDR2 YENEEA. The CDR3 totals 13 residues. The ends were cut back, 1 base at V and 2 bases at J, with 5 bases in the middle. CDR3 in DNA: TGTGCCAGCAGCTTAGTCCAGAACTATGGCTACACCTTC. As protein: CASSLVQNYGYTF.

The rearrangement uses TRBV5-6 and TRBJ2-7, with a weak D call TRBD2 (5 bases). Per germline, CDR1 SGHDT and CDR2 YYEEEE. The germline V and J ends were trimmed by 4 bases and 2 bases, with 16 bases remaining between them. The CDR3 is 15 amino acids. CDR3 bases: TGTGCCAGCAGCCTTGGACTTCAGGATCCCTACGAGCAGTACTTC. This codes for CASSLGLQDPYEQYF.